Listed below are T cell receptor beta chains from one sample, sequenced in a study of Graves' ophthalmopathy and Graves' hyperthyroidism. A single record per CDR3 protein comes from TCRdb applying MiXCR to the multiplex PCR reads. The table lists around 400,000 distinct CDR3 sequences, 20% to 25% of them singletons. The sample comprised peripheral blood. These receptors were taken from a woman aged 18-30 years with stable Graves' hyperthyroidism. Each CDR3 is given with its conserved first and last residue. The order of the fields is CDR3 length, clone size, V gene, J gene, D gene, CDR3 protein, CDR3 DNA. D genes are given only for firm matches. A row's size may be missing; if present it is once, few, many or a size class.

14,few,TRBV30,TRBJ2-7,TRBD1,CASLARDRGYEQYF,TGTGCCTCCCTTGCCCGGGACAGGGGTTACGAGCAGTACTTC
15,.,TRBV27,TRBJ1-5,TRBD1,CASSLGTGVGQPQHF,TGTGCCAGCAGTTTGGGGACAGGGGTTGGTCAGCCCCAGCATTTT
16,many,TRBV4-3,TRBJ2-5,TRBD1,CASSQDPPGQQETQYF,TGCGCCAGCAGCCAAGACCCGCCGGGACAGCAAGAGACCCAGTACTTC
15,.,TRBV5-1,TRBJ2-5,.,CASSLEKVGGETKYF,TGCGCCAGCAGCTTGGAGAAGGTGGGGGGAGAGACCAAGTACTTC
12,many,TRBV12-3/TRBV12-4,TRBJ1-2,.,CASTSGSYGYTF,TGTGCCAGCACCTCGGGAAGCTATGGCTACACCTTC
14,many,TRBV30,TRBJ1-2,.,CAWTLHFRPYGYTF,TGTGCCTGGACACTACACTTCAGACCCTATGGCTACACCTTC
15,many,TRBV20-1,TRBJ1-1,.,CSARSTGPINTEAFF,TGCAGTGCTAGGTCAACAGGCCCCATAAACACTGAAGCTTTCTTT
17,.,TRBV28,TRBJ2-7,.,CASSRGIRTLEDYEQYF,TGTGCCAGCAGCAGAGGGATACGAACACTGGAGGACTACGAGCAGTACTTC
16,.,TRBV28,TRBJ1-5,.,CAVWAGDAVNNQPQHF,TGTGCCGTCTGGGCAGGGGATGCGGTGAACAATCAGCCCCAGCATTTT
14,.,TRBV15,TRBJ1-2,.,CATSISWADYGYTF,TGTGCCACCAGCATCTCCTGGGCAGACTATGGCTACACCTTC
14,many,TRBV29-1,TRBJ1-1,.,CSVEVGVRGTEAFF,TGCAGCGTTGAAGTTGGGGTGCGGGGGACTGAAGCTTTCTTT
15,few,TRBV4-2,TRBJ1-1,TRBD1,CASSPEVGTDAEAFF,TGTGCCAGCAGCCCAGAGGTCGGGACAGATGCTGAAGCTTTCTTT
14,many,TRBV6-2/TRBV6-3,TRBJ2-7,.,CASSPTDSSYEQYF,TGTGCCAGCAGTCCTACCGACTCCTCCTACGAGCAGTACTTC
12,many,TRBV6-5,TRBJ1-2,.,CASNPTLGGYTF,TGTGCCAGCAACCCGACCCTGGGTGGCTACACCTTC
14,many,TRBV15,TRBJ2-5,.,CATSTTRRPETQYF,TGTGCCACCAGCACCACCCGGAGGCCAGAGACCCAGTACTTC
14,many,TRBV6-5,TRBJ2-5,.,CASSYPTGGETQYF,TGTGCCAGCAGTTACCCGACAGGCGGGGAGACCCAGTACTTC
14,many,TRBV2,TRBJ2-7,TRBD1,CASTQDRGRDEQYF,TGTGCCAGCACCCAGGACAGGGGCAGGGACGAGCAGTACTTC